This paragraph reports one T cell receptor (beta chain). The CDR3 is 16 amino acids. Germline trimming cut 8 bases from V and 2 bases from J; bases unmatched to any gene: 8. CDR1 is LNHDA, CDR2 SQIVND, per germline (reference sequence). The sample belongs to a study of blood T cell repertoires in COVID-19. Across the whole study: The cDNA or gDNA used as material had been derived from T cells, B-cell-depleted T cells, or PBMCs.

Methods used by the authors: Estimation of nucleated cell counts relied on the amplification of reference gene primers. Sequenced by immunoSEQ multiplex PCR; TCRdb stores in-frame clones only, minus some. V and J calls and clone size are as listed in that table; D and trimming were resolved from the DNA. The sample contains some 100,000 clones, over 80% of which appear only once. The J gene is TRBJ2-3, the V gene TRBV19; 12 bases fit TRBD2. Sample: peripheral blood. This sequence originates from a man aged 45-65 years with acute or convalescent COVID-19. This chain's CDR3 is CASATGLAGNTDTQYF. DNA for the CDR3: TGTGCCAGTGCGACCGGACTAGCGGGGAACACAGATACGCAGTATTTT.